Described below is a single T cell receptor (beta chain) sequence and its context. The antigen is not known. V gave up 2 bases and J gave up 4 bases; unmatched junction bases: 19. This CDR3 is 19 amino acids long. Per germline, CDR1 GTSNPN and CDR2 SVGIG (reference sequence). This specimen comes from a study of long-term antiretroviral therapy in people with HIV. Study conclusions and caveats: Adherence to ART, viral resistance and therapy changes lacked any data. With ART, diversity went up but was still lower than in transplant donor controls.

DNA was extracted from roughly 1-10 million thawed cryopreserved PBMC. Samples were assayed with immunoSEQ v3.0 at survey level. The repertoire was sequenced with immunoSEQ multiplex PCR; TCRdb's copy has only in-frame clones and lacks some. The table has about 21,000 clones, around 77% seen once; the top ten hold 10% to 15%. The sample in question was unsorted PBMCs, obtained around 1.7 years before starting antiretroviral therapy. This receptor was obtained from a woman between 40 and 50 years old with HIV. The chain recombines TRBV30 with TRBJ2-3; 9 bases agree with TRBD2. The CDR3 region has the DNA TGTGCCTGGAGTTCCTTGTGGTTAGCGGGAGTCAATTCGCCAGATACGCAGTATTTT. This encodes CAWSSLWLAGVNSPDTQYF.